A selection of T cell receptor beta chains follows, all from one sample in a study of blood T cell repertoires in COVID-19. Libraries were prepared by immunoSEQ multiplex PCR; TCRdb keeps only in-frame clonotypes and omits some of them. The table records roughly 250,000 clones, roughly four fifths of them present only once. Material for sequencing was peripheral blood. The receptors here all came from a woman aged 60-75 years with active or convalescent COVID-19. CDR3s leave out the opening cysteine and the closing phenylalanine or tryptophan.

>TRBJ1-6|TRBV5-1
ASSSQTGRNSPLH
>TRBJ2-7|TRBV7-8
ASLAQPGSSYEQY
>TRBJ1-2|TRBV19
ASAGGTSYGYT
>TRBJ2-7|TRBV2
ASSEGGRLLSYEQY
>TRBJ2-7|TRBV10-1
ASSRWLEQY
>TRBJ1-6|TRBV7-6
ASSLGGAGNSPLH
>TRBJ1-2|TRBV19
ASSMGAVGYT
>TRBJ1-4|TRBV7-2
ASSIQGGEKLF
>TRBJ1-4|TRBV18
ASSAITGQGREKLF
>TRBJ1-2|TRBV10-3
AINPGQGHYGYT
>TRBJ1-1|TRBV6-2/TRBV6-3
ASSYRQGGTEAF
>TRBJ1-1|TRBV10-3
AIMAGVDTEAF
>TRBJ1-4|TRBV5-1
ASSLGGITNEKLF
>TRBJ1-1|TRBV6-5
ASSLGTRRVTEAF
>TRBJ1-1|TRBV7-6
ASSADSMNTEAF
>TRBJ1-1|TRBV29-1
SVTRGGGKAF